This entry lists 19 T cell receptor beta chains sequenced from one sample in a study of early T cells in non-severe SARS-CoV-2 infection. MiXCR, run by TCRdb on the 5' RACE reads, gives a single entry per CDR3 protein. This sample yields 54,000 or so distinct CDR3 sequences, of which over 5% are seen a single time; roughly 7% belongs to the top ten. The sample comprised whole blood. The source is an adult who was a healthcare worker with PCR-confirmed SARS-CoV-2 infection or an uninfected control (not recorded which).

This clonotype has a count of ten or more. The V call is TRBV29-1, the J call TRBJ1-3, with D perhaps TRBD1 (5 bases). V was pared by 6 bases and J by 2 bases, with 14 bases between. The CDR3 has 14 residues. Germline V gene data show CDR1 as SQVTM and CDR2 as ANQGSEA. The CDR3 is CSVDSGITGNTIYF. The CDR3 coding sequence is TGCAGCGTAGACTCAGGGATCACTGGAAACACCATATATTTT.

The CDR3 protein is CASSKSDSNYEQYF. The CDR3, as DNA: TGTGCCAGCAGTAAGTCGGATAGTAATTACGAGCAGTACTTC. The chain combines TRBV27 with TRBJ2-7; D unresolved. Germline V gives CDR1 MNHEY, CDR2 SMNVEV (reference sequence). The V end was cut by 5 bases, the J end by 4 bases, with 15 bases between. The CDR3 spans 14 residues.

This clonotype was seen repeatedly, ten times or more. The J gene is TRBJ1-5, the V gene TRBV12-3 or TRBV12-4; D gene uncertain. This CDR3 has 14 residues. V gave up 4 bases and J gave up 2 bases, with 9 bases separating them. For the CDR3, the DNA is TGTGCCAGCAGTTGGGAGGGCCGCAATCAGCCCCAGCATTTT. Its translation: CASSWEGRNQPQHF.

The CDR3 region has the DNA TGTGCCAGCAGGCCCCGACAAGCCTACGAGCAGTACTTC. Its protein product is CASRPRQAYEQYF. The rearrangement links TRBV7-9 to TRBJ2-7; no clear D. The CDR3 has 13 amino acids. Germline assignment: CDR1 SEHNR and CDR2 FQNEAQ (reference sequence). Trimming pared 6 bases from V and 2 bases from J, leaving 11 bases between.

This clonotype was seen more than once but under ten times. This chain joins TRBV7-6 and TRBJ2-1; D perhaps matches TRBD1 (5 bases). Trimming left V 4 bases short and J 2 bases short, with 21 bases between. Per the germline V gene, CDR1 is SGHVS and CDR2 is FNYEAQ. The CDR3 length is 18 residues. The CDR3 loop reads CASSSMSPQGRTYNEQFF. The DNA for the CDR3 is TGTGCCAGCAGCTCGATGAGTCCTCAGGGCCGCACCTACAATGAGCAGTTCTTC. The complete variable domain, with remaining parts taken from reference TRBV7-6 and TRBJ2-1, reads GAGVSQSPRYKVTKRGQDVALRCDPISGHVSLYWYRQALGQGPEFLTYFNYEAQQDKSGLPNDRFSAERPEGSISTLTIQRTEQRDSAMYRCASSSMSPQGRTYNEQFFGPGTRLTVL.

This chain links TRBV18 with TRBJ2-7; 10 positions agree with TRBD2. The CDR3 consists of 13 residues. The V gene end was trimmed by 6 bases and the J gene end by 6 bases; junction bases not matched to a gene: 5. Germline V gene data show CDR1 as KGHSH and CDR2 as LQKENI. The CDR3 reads CASSPGLAVEQYF. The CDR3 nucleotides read TGTGCCAGCTCTCCCGGACTAGCGGTCGAGCAGTACTTC.

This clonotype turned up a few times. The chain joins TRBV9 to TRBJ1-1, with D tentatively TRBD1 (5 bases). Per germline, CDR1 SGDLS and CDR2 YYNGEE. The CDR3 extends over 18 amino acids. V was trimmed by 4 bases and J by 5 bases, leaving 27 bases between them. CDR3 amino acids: CASSPREEGLRTRTEAFF. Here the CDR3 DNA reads TGTGCCAGCAGCCCAAGGGAAGAGGGATTGAGGACACGGACTGAAGCTTTCTTT.

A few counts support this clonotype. DNA for the CDR3: TGTGCCAGCAGTCCTTCGACAGGGGGATTTCTGGCTGAAGCTTTCTTT. Translation: CASSPSTGGFLAEAFF. The genes are TRBV27 and TRBJ1-1, with 9 bases identical to TRBD1. CDR3 length: 16 residues. CDR1 and CDR2 (germline): MNHEY, SMNVEV (reference sequence). With V trimmed by 5 bases and J by 6 bases, 13 bases remained unmatched.

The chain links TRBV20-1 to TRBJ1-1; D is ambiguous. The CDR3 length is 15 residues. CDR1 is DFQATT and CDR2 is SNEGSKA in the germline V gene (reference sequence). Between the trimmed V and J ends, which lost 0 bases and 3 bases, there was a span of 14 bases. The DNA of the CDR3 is TGCAGTGCTAGAGACTACAAGGGAGTGGACACTGAAGCTTTCTTT. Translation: CSARDYKGVDTEAFF.

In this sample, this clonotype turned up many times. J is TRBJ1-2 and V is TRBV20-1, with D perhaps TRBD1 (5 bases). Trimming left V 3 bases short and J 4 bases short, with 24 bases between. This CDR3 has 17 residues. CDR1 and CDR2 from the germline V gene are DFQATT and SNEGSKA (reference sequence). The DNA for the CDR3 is TGCAGTGCTAGCGTCGGACCAGGGAGAGGGATAGGCTATGGCTACACCTTC. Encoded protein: CSASVGPGRGIGYGYTF.

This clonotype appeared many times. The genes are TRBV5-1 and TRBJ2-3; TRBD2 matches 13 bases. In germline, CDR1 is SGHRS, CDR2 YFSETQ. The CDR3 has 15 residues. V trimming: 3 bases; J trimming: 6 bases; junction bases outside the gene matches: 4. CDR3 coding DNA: TGCGCCAGCAGCTCCGGACTAGCGGGAGTGGATACGCAGTATTTT. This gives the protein CASSSGLAGVDTQYF.

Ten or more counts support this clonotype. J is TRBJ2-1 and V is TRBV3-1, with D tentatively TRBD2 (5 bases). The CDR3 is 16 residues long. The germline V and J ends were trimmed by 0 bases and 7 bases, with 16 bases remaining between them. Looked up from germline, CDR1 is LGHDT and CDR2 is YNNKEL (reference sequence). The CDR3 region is CASSQDLARSRNEQFF. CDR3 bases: TGTGCCAGCAGCCAAGATCTAGCTAGGAGTCGGAATGAGCAGTTCTTC.

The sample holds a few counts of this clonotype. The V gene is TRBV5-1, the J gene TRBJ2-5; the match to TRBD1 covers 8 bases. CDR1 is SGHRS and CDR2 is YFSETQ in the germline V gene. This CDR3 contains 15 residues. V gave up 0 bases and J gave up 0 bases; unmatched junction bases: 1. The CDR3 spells CASSLGQGYQETQYF. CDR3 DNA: TGCGCCAGCAGCTTGGGACAGGGGTACCAAGAGACCCAGTACTTC.

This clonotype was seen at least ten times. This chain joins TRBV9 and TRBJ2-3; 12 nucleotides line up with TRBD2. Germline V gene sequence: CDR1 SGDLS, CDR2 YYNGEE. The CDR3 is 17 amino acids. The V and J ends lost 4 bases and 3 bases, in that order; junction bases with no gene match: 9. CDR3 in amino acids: CASSPKGLAGPTDTQYF. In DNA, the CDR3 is TGTGCCAGCAGCCCCAAGGGACTAGCGGGTCCAACAGATACGCAGTATTTT.

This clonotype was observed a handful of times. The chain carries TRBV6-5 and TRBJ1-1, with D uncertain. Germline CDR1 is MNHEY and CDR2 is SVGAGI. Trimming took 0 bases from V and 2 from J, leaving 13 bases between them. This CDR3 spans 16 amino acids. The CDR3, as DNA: TGTGCCAGCAGTTACTCGAGCGGGTCGTTAAACACTGAAGCTTTCTTT. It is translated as CASSYSSGSLNTEAFF.

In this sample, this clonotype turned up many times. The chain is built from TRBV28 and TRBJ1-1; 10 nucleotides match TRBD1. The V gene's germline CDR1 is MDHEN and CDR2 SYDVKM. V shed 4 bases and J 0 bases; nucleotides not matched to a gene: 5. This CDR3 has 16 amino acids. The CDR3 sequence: CASSSGQGSVNTEAFF. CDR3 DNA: TGTGCCAGCAGTTCGGGACAGGGGTCAGTGAACACTGAAGCTTTCTTT.

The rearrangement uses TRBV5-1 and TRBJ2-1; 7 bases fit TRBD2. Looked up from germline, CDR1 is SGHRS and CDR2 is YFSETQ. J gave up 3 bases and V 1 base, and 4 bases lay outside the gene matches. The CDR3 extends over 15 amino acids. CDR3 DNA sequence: TGCGCCAGCAGCTTGCCTAGCGGCGACTACAATGAGCAGTTCTTC. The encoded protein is CASSLPSGDYNEQFF.

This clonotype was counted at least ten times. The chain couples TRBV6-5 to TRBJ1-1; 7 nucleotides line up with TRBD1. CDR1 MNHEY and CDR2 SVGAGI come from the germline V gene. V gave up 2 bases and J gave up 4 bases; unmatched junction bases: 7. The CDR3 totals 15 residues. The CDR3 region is CASSYTPGGSTEAFF. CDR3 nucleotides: TGTGCCAGCAGTTACACCCCAGGGGGATCCACTGAAGCTTTCTTT.

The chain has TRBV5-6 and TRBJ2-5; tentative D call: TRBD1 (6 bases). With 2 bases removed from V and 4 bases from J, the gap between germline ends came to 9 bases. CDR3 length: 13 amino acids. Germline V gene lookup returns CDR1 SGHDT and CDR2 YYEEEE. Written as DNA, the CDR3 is TGTGCCAGCAGCTTTAGGGGGATAGAGACCCAGTACTTC. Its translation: CASSFRGIETQYF.